The 9 T cell receptor beta chains below all came from one sample that was sequenced in a study of prognosis after radiotherapy for stage I lung cancer (dated by TCRdb to 2020 to 2023). The sequencer was an Illumina HiSeq 3000. Two rounds of multiplex PCR were performed to amplify the TCR beta CDR3 region from genomic DNA. The first PCR round used primers specific to each TRBV and TRBJ gene, and the primer sequences were filed in Chinese patent CN105087789A. In TCRdb, the public reads were trimmed at Q25 with fastp and aligned with MiXCR, with productive beta chains retained. Records with the same CDR3 protein are collapsed into one entry carrying the most frequent genes and DNA. Across this sample there are 30,000 to 40,000 distinct CDR3 sequences, with around 22% seen only once. Around a quarter of the sample goes to the ten largest clones. The specimen comprised PBMCs, sampled before or after stereotactic body radiation therapy (not recorded which). The receptors shown here come from a donor aged 50 or older with non-small cell lung cancer.

A note on this clonotype: This may come from a read error, since a much larger clone is one base off. J is TRBJ1-6 and V is TRBV27, with a weak D call TRBD1 (5 bases). The CDR3 extends over 15 amino acids. V lost 5 bases and J 7 bases, leaving 15 bases between the germline ends. CDR1 and CDR2 (germline): MNHEY, SMNVEV (reference sequence). The CDR3 DNA follows: TGTGCCAGCAGTCAGACGACAGTGTCCAATTCACCCCTCCACTTT. This translates into CASSQTTVSNSPLHF.

The chain couples TRBV4-1 to TRBJ1-1; weak D call: TRBD1 (5 bases). The CDR3 consists of 15 residues. Trimming cost V 3 bases and J 1 base, with 12 bases left between them. CDR1 is MGHRA and CDR2 is YSYEKL in the germline V gene. CDR3 DNA sequence: TGCGCCAGCAGCCACCGGGACGGGTCGAACACTGAAGCTTTCTTT. Amino acids: CASSHRDGSNTEAFF.

This clonotype was found many times. The junction does not match germline at one end; this may be a read error. CDR3 protein: CASSPRGLGTGEPFF. The CDR3, as DNA: TGTGCCAGCTCACCAAGAGGGTTGGGCACCGGGGAGCCGTTTTTT. The gene calls are TRBV18 and TRBJ2-2; weak D call: TRBD2 (5 bases). The CDR3 runs to 15 residues. From germline, CDR1 is KGHSH and CDR2 LQKENI. The whole variable domain, filled in from reference TRBV18 and TRBJ2-2, reads NAGVMQNPRHLVRRRGQEARLRCSPMKGHSHVYWYRQLPEEGLKFMVYLQKENIIDESGMPKERFSAEFPKEGPSILRIQQVVRGDSAAYFCASSPRGLGTGEPFFGEGSRLTVL.

This clonotype was seen ten or more times. The rearrangement links TRBV6-4 to TRBJ1-3, with 8 nucleotides matching TRBD1. Germline trimming cut 5 bases from V and 1 base from J; bases unmatched to any gene: 10. The germline V gene has CDR1 MRHNA and CDR2 SNTAGT. The CDR3 extends over 17 amino acids. The CDR3 loop reads CASSYLSGGLSGNTIYF. Here the CDR3 DNA reads TGTGCCAGCAGTTACCTTTCAGGGGGCTTATCTGGAAACACCATATATTTT.

This clonotype was observed at least ten times. The gene calls are TRBV19 and TRBJ1-1, with D unresolved. Trimming took off 7 bases at V and 5 bases at J, with 23 bases between the two ends. Germline CDR1 is LNHDA and CDR2 is SQIVND (reference sequence). This CDR3 has 16 residues. CDR3 sequence reads: CASTSLYGRGETEAFF. The CDR3, as DNA: TGTGCCAGTACCTCTCTCTATGGGCGGGGAGAAACTGAAGCTTTCTTT.

Comments on this clonotype: A far larger clone lies a single base away; this is likely a read error. The chain combines TRBV27 with TRBJ2-7, with 11 bases fitting TRBD2. There are 17 residues in the CDR3. Germline V gene lookup returns CDR1 MNHEY and CDR2 SMNVEV (reference sequence). The V segment lost 6 bases and the J segment 6 bases; nucleotides outside the gene matches: 16. CDR3 DNA: TGTGCCAGCAGCCGGACCGGAATAGCGGGAGGGGACAGCGAGCAGTACTTC. Residues: CASSRTGIAGGDSEQYF.

This clonotype was seen only once. This is likely an artifact of a read error, given a far larger clone one base away. This chain links TRBV6-4 with TRBJ2-1; no definite D call. In germline, CDR1 is MRHNA, CDR2 SNTAGT. V was pared by 8 bases and J by 4 bases, with 12 bases between. This CDR3 contains 13 residues. CDR3 nucleotide sequence: TGTGCCAGCGGCTCGTCAACTTACAATGAGCAGTTCTTC. This sequence encodes CASGSSTYNEQFF.

Ten or more counts support this clonotype. The chain recombines TRBV5-1 with TRBJ2-7, with 7 nucleotides matching TRBD2. Trimming cost V 0 bases and J 1 base; bases outside gene matches: 7. The CDR3 is 16 residues long. Germline CDR1 and CDR2: SGHRS and YFSETQ. This CDR3 is CASSLVRASGSYEQYF. The CDR3 nucleotides are TGCGCCAGCAGCTTGGTTAGGGCTAGCGGTTCCTACGAGCAGTACTTC.

In this sample, this clonotype turned up many times. CDR3 nucleotide sequence: TGTGCCAGCAGCTTAGCTTGGGTACCACAGGGGGAGGACACTGAAGCTTTCTTT. It specifies CASSLAWVPQGEDTEAFF. The chain has TRBV7-9 and TRBJ1-1, with 8 positions matching TRBD1. V was clipped by 0 bases and J by 3 bases; unmatched bases: 12. CDR1 and CDR2 (germline): SEHNR, FQNEAQ (reference sequence). This CDR3 region has 18 residues.